A single sample is the source of the 27 T cell receptor beta chains below, sequenced in a study of cytomegalovirus exposure and HLA in healthy donors. It was with 60 Vbeta and 13 Jbeta primers that the PCR ran. Data came from immunoSEQ multiplex PCR; TCRdb stores just in-frame clones and leaves some out. The sample records about 200,000 clones, around three quarters being singletons. The specimen was PBMCs. These receptors all stem from a woman in her twenties or thirties in good health and CMV-seronegative.

The CDR3 loop reads CASSSRLVPNTGELFF. The CDR3 DNA sequence: TGTGCCAGCAGCTCCCGACTTGTGCCGAACACCGGGGAGCTGTTTTTT. The genes are TRBV13 and TRBJ2-2; D is undetermined. Germline V CDR1 and CDR2: PRHDT, FYEKMQ (reference sequence). Deletions cut 4 bases from V and 0 bases from J, with 12 bases between. The CDR3 consists of 16 residues.

The gene calls are TRBV2 and TRBJ2-2, with D maybe TRBD1 (6 bases). CDR1 is SNHLY, CDR2 FYNNEI, per germline. V lost 5 bases to trimming and J lost 4 bases, with 8 bases between them. This CDR3 has 13 amino acids. CDR3 amino acids: CASSQGITGELFF. Written as DNA, the CDR3 is TGTGCCAGCAGTCAGGGGATCACCGGGGAGCTGTTTTTT.

This clone was seen a single time. The genes are TRBV5-1 and TRBJ2-1, with 11 positions matching TRBD2. V lost 4 bases and J lost 8; bases outside the gene matches: 5. Germline V gene data show CDR1 as SGHRS and CDR2 as YFSETQ. CDR3 length: 14 amino acids. The CDR3 nucleotides read TGCGCCAGCAGCCCAACTAGCGGGAGCGATGAGCAGTTCTTC. It codes for CASSPTSGSDEQFF. Looking up the rest from reference TRBV5-1 and TRBJ2-1 gives the full variable domain: KAGVTQTPRYLIKTRGQQVTLSCSPISGHRSVSWYQQTPGQGLQFLFEYFSETQRNKGNFPGRFSGRQFSNSRSEMNVSTLELGDSALYLCASSPTSGSDEQFFGPGTRLTVL.

This chain uses TRBV14 with TRBJ2-1; 9 nucleotides line up with TRBD2. The germline V gene encodes CDR1 SGHDN and CDR2 FVKESK. This CDR3 contains 21 residues. V lost 5 bases to trimming and J lost 2 bases; unmatched junction nucleotides: 22. The DNA for the CDR3 is TGTGCCAGCAGCACCAGGCGGGTGCGGCTAGCGGGAATAAAAACCTACAATGAGCAGTTCTTC. Protein sequence: CASSTRRVRLAGIKTYNEQFF.

This clone was picked up a small number of times. CDR3 in DNA: TGTGCCAGCAGTCAACAGGGAGTAAATTCACCCCTCCACTTT. It translates to CASSQQGVNSPLHF. The V gene is TRBV6-6, the J gene TRBJ1-6; D is possibly TRBD1 (6 bases). CDR1 is MNHNY, CDR2 SVGAGI, per germline (reference sequence). There are 14 residues in the CDR3. V gave up 5 bases and J gave up 7 bases, with 12 bases separating them.

In this sample, this clone turned up a few times. This sequence joins TRBV7-9 and TRBJ1-4, with a weak D call TRBD1 (6 bases). V was trimmed by 3 bases and J by 5 bases, leaving 13 bases between them. Germline loops: CDR1 SEHNR, CDR2 FQNEAQ (reference sequence). CDR3 length equals 15 residues. In DNA, the CDR3 is TGTGCCAGCAGCTTCTACAGGGAAAGCAATGAAAAACTGTTTTTT. Encoded protein: CASSFYRESNEKLFF.

The chain couples TRBV5-4 to TRBJ2-3; D possibly corresponds to TRBD1 (6 bases). The CDR3 has 14 amino acids. The V gene's germline CDR1 is SGHNT and CDR2 YYREEE (reference sequence). V lost 0 bases and J 7 bases, leaving 12 bases between the germline ends. The CDR3 bases are TGTGCCAGCAGCTTGGTAGGGGGACGCCATACGCAGTATTTT. Its translation is CASSLVGGRHTQYF.

This chain joins TRBV30 and TRBJ1-6, with D unclear. The germline V gene encodes CDR1 GTSNPN and CDR2 SVGIG (reference sequence). V lost 3 bases to trimming and J lost 5 bases, with 11 bases between them. The CDR3 has 14 residues. CDR3 protein: CAWRPHPDNSPLHF. Here the CDR3 DNA reads TGTGCCTGGAGGCCCCACCCAGATAATTCACCCCTCCACTTT.

The chain recombines TRBV11-1 with TRBJ2-5; 10 nucleotides align to TRBD2. The V and J ends lost 1 base and 5 bases, in that order; junction bases with no gene match: 4. The CDR3 is 15 amino acids. Germline V CDR1 and CDR2: SGHAT, FQDESV (reference sequence). DNA of the CDR3: TGTGCCAGCAGCTTAGAGGGACTAGCGAGCGAGACCCAGTACTTC. This sequence encodes CASSLEGLASETQYF.

As regards this clone: One end of the junction fails to match germline, which may point to a read error. This sequence joins TRBV7-9 and TRBJ1-2; TRBD1 matches 7 bases. The CDR3 consists of 13 residues. Per the germline V gene, CDR1 is SEHNR and CDR2 is FQNEAQ (reference sequence). The CDR3 region is CSSSFPGGYGYTF. Written as DNA, the CDR3 is TGTTCCAGCAGCTTCCCAGGGGGCTATGGCTACACCTTC.

The genes are TRBV7-2 and TRBJ2-7; 9 bases match TRBD1. The CDR3 runs to 13 residues. Trimming removed 4 bases from V and 6 bases from J; junction bases left unmatched: 4. Germline V gene data show CDR1 as SGHTA and CDR2 as FQGNSA. CDR3 in DNA: TGTGCCAGCAGCTCGAGGACAGGGGTCGAGCAGTACTTC. It encodes CASSSRTGVEQYF.

The chain joins TRBV2 to TRBJ1-5; 7 bases are shared with TRBD1. Trimming removed 5 bases from V and 5 bases from J; junction bases left unmatched: 9. The CDR3 totals 15 residues. The germline V gene has CDR1 SNHLY and CDR2 FYNNEI. The CDR3 DNA is TGTGCCAGCAGTTACCAGGACAGGTTCGATCAGCCCCAGCATTTT. Translated: CASSYQDRFDQPQHF.

The chain combines TRBV9 with TRBJ2-1, with 8 bases matching TRBD2. From germline, CDR1 is SGDLS and CDR2 YYNGEE. The CDR3 is made up of 16 amino acids. Unmatched junction bases numbered 8, after V lost 0 bases and J lost 6 bases. The CDR3 spells CASSVASGPTCNEQFF. In DNA, the CDR3 is TGTGCCAGCAGCGTAGCTAGCGGGCCTACCTGCAATGAGCAGTTCTTC.

The chain joins TRBV4-1 to TRBJ2-1, with no clear D. Germline assignment: CDR1 MGHRA and CDR2 YSYEKL. Trimming pared 1 base from V and 0 bases from J, leaving 7 bases between. CDR3 length equals 15 residues. CDR3 residues: CASSQAVVSYNEQFF. CDR3 nucleotides: TGCGCCAGCAGCCAAGCAGTTGTCTCCTACAATGAGCAGTTCTTC.

The chain uses TRBV19 and TRBJ2-1; possibly TRBD2 for D (6 bases). This CDR3 has 16 residues. Germline CDR1 is LNHDA and CDR2 is SQIVND (reference sequence). V gave up 5 bases and J gave up 2 bases, with 16 bases separating them. The CDR3 is CASSPLADPPYNEQFF. CDR3 sequence (DNA): TGTGCCAGTAGTCCGTTAGCGGACCCTCCCTACAATGAGCAGTTCTTC.

This sequence joins TRBV5-6 and TRBJ2-7; D is unresolved. Germline-derived CDR1 and CDR2 are SGHDT and YYEEEE. CDR3 size: 15 residues. Deletions cut 1 base from V and 0 bases from J, with 11 bases between. The CDR3 coding sequence is TGTGCCAGCAGCTTGCTTCAGGCGATCTCCTACGAGCAGTACTTC. Translated: CASSLLQAISYEQYF.

The chain recombines TRBV6-1 with TRBJ1-1, with a tentative D call TRBD1 (6 bases). Germline loops: CDR1 MNHNS, CDR2 SASEGT. The CDR3 is made up of 15 amino acids. V lost 6 bases, J lost 2 bases, and 16 bases lay in between. The CDR3 spells CASRRTADPNTEAFF. The CDR3 coding sequence is TGTGCCAGCAGAAGGACAGCAGACCCTAACACTGAAGCTTTCTTT.

The chain carries TRBV5-6 and TRBJ2-3; a weak D match, TRBD2 (6 bases). The CDR3 runs to 15 residues. V shed 4 bases and J shed 4 bases, with 16 bases lying between them. Germline lookup yields CDR1 SGHDT and CDR2 YYEEEE. As DNA, the CDR3 is TGTGCCAGCAGCCGTTGGAGGGCAGGGCCAGATACGCAGTATTTT. Protein product: CASSRWRAGPDTQYF.

The V call is TRBV25-1, the J call TRBJ2-7; no definite D call. The CDR3 totals 14 residues. CDR1 MGHDK and CDR2 SYGVNS come from the germline V gene. Trimming left V 1 base short and J 5 bases short, with 12 bases between. CDR3: CASSESSILDEQYF. Written as DNA, the CDR3 is TGTGCCAGCAGTGAATCGTCTATCCTAGACGAGCAGTACTTC.

This sequence joins TRBV19 and TRBJ1-5; D gene ambiguous. Trimming shortened V by 3 bases and J by 3 bases, and 9 bases separated the two germline ends. In germline, CDR1 is LNHDA, CDR2 SQIVND (reference sequence). This CDR3 is built from 14 residues. CDR3 loop: CASSISHINQPQHF. DNA for the CDR3: TGTGCCAGTAGTATCTCACACATCAATCAGCCCCAGCATTTT.

V usage is TRBV18 and J usage is TRBJ1-4; D gene ambiguous. The CDR3 extends over 15 amino acids. Germline lookup yields CDR1 KGHSH and CDR2 LQKENI. V dropped 3 bases and J dropped 0 bases, with 8 bases sitting between them. CDR3 in amino acids: CASSPNIATNEKLFF. The CDR3 coding sequence is TGTGCCAGCTCACCTAATATAGCAACTAATGAAAAACTGTTTTTT. The complete variable domain, with remaining parts taken from reference TRBV18 and TRBJ1-4, reads NAGVMQNPRHLVRRRGQEARLRCSPMKGHSHVYWYRQLPEEGLKFMVYLQKENIIDESGMPKERFSAEFPKEGPSILRIQQVVRGDSAAYFCASSPNIATNEKLFFGSGTQLSVL.

The chain employs TRBV11-2 and TRBJ2-7; D remains unclear. Germline loops: CDR1 SGHAT, CDR2 FQNNGV. The CDR3 is 16 amino acids. Trimming removed 2 bases from V and 7 bases from J, with 21 bases in between. The CDR3 DNA sequence: TGTGCCAGCAGCTTATTCCAAAAAACGTGGGTCGGGGAGCAGTACTTC. It is translated as CASSLFQKTWVGEQYF.

V and J are TRBV10-3 and TRBJ2-4, with TRBD1 as a possible D gene (5 bases). The CDR3 loop spans 12 amino acids. Germline CDR1 ENHRY, CDR2 SYGVKD. V was cut by 3 bases and J by 7 bases, with 7 bases left in between. Here the CDR3 DNA reads TGTGCCATCAGTGATCAGGGTAACATTCAGTACTTC. Its translation is CAISDQGNIQYF.

V usage is TRBV4-3 and J usage is TRBJ2-7; tentative D call: TRBD2 (5 bases). The V gene's germline CDR1 is LGHNA and CDR2 YSLEER. The germline V and J ends were trimmed by 4 bases and 0 bases, with 10 bases remaining between them. CDR3 length equals 14 residues. This CDR3 reads CASSPGRGSYEQYF. The DNA for the CDR3 is TGCGCCAGCAGCCCTGGACGGGGCTCCTACGAGCAGTACTTC.

The chain joins TRBV7-9 to TRBJ2-5, with D hard to call. In germline, CDR1 is SEHNR, CDR2 FQNEAQ (reference sequence). V was clipped by 3 bases and J by 0 bases, with 8 bases between them. The CDR3 is 14 residues long. CDR3 residues: CASSFVRDQETQYF. CDR3 sequence (DNA): TGTGCCAGCAGCTTCGTACGGGACCAAGAGACCCAGTACTTC.

The gene calls are TRBV5-4 and TRBJ1-3; D gene unclear. V lost 3 bases, J lost 0 bases, and 10 bases lay in between. From germline, CDR1 is SGHNT and CDR2 YYREEE (reference sequence). The CDR3 is made up of 15 amino acids. The CDR3 region has the DNA TGTGCCAGCAGCTCCGACGGGAGCTCTGGAAACACCATATATTTT. Amino acids: CASSSDGSSGNTIYF.

This clone was found a few times. This rearrangement joins TRBV6-5 to TRBJ1-1; 9 positions agree with TRBD1. Trimming cost V 1 base and J 1 base; bases outside gene matches: 4. Germline CDR1 MNHEY, CDR2 SVGAGI. The CDR3 has 16 amino acids. The CDR3: CASSYYLDRGNTEAFF. The CDR3 DNA sequence: TGTGCCAGCAGTTACTATTTGGACAGGGGGAACACTGAAGCTTTCTTT.